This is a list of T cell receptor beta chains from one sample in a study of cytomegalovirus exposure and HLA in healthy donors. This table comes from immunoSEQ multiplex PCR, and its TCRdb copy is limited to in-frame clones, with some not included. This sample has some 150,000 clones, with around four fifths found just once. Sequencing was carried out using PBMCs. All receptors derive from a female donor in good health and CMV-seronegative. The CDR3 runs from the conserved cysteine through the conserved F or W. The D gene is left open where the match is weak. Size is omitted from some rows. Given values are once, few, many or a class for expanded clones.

CASRQGVNSPLHF,TGTGCCAGCAGACAGGGGGTGAATTCACCCCTCCACTTT,NA,TRBV14,TRBD1,TRBJ1-6
CASSQPVKAANTIYF,TGCGCCAGCAGCCAACCCGTCAAAGCTGCGAACACCATATATTTT,NA,TRBV4-1,NA,TRBJ1-3
CACTRGLSSYEQYF,TGTGCCTGCACCAGGGGGCTCAGCTCCTACGAGCAGTACTTC,few,TRBV30,TRBD1,TRBJ2-7
CASSLAVRQSVYGYTF,TGTGCCAGCAGCTTGGCCGTGCGACAGAGCGTTTATGGCTACACCTTC,NA,TRBV5-6,NA,TRBJ1-2
CASSIGGVSTYEQYF,TGTGCCAGTAGTATAGGGGGGGTCTCGACCTACGAGCAGTACTTC,NA,TRBV19,NA,TRBJ2-7
CASSVGDWGRNEQYF,TGTGCCAGCAGCGTAGGGGATTGGGGGAGGAACGAGCAGTACTTC,NA,TRBV9,NA,TRBJ2-7
CASSQEGLAGDTDTQYF,TGCGCCAGCAGCCAAGAGGGACTAGCGGGGGACACAGATACGCAGTATTTT,few,TRBV4-3,TRBD2,TRBJ2-3
CASSLGTGSYQPQHF,TGTGCCAGCTCACTCGGGACAGGGAGTTATCAGCCCCAGCATTTT,NA,TRBV18,TRBD1,TRBJ1-5
CATTTEHQETQYF,TGTGCCACCACAACAGAACACCAAGAGACCCAGTACTTC,NA,TRBV6-1,NA,TRBJ2-5
CASTGGPQNTEAFF,TGTGCCAGCACCGGAGGACCGCAGAACACTGAAGCTTTCTTT,NA,TRBV6-6,NA,TRBJ1-1
CASTRQGYISTNEKLFF,TGTGCCAGCACCAGACAGGGGTACATTTCAACTAATGAAAAACTGTTTTTT,once,TRBV28,TRBD1,TRBJ1-4
CASSIGASNQPQHF,TGTGCCAGTAGTATAGGGGCCAGCAATCAGCCCCAGCATTTT,NA,TRBV19,NA,TRBJ1-5
CASSTTGPGEQYF,TGTGCCAGCAGTACGACAGGGCCGGGTGAGCAGTACTTC,NA,TRBV6-6,TRBD1,TRBJ2-7
CAWSRVGGNTEAFF,TGTGCCTGGAGCCGGGTAGGGGGCAACACTGAAGCTTTCTTT,NA,TRBV30,TRBD1,TRBJ1-1
CASSFLAGGIGDTQYF,TGTGCCAGCAGTTTTCTAGCGGGAGGTATTGGAGATACGCAGTATTTT,NA,TRBV27,TRBD2,TRBJ2-3
CASSEVRSGANVLTF,TGTGCCAGCAGTGAAGTCCGCTCTGGGGCCAACGTCCTGACTTTC,NA,TRBV2,NA,TRBJ2-6
CASSLGQALQETQYF,TGTGCCAGCAGCCTGGGACAGGCGCTACAAGAGACCCAGTACTTC,NA,TRBV9,TRBD1,TRBJ2-5
CASSSYGQGEKLFF,TGTGCCAGCAGCTCCTACGGACAGGGGGAAAAACTGTTTTTT,NA,TRBV7-3,TRBD1,TRBJ1-4
CASSLDRGSYGYTF,TGCGCCAGCAGCTTGGACAGGGGGAGCTATGGCTACACCTTC,NA,TRBV5-1,TRBD1,TRBJ1-2
CASSFTGNLYNEQFF,TGTGCCAGCAGCTTCACAGGTAATCTTTACAATGAGCAGTTCTTC,NA,TRBV5-6,NA,TRBJ2-1
CASSAVGYTEAFF,TGCGCCAGCAGCGCTGTCGGTTACACTGAAGCTTTCTTT,NA,TRBV4-3,NA,TRBJ1-1
CASSRTGAVNEQFF,TGTGCCAGTAGCAGGACAGGGGCCGTCAATGAGCAGTTCTTC,NA,TRBV19,TRBD1,TRBJ2-1
CATTSGRGDTQYF,TGTGCCACCACTAGCGGGCGGGGCGATACGCAGTATTTT,NA,TRBV27,TRBD2,TRBJ2-3